This passage covers 2 T cell receptor beta chains from one sample sequenced in a study of blood T cell repertoires in COVID-19. TCRdb keeps only in-frame clones here, not all; method: immunoSEQ multiplex PCR. The repertoire consists of about 73,000 clones, with about 80% occurring once and the leading ten covering around 27%. Sequenced material: peripheral blood. All receptors come from a human donor in a cohort sampled during active COVID-19.

The gene calls are TRBV5-6 and TRBJ2-3, with D perhaps TRBD1 (5 bases). Germline V CDR1 and CDR2: SGHDT, YYEEEE. The CDR3 runs to 15 residues. V was cut by 0 bases and J by 0 bases, with 8 bases left in between. Here the CDR3 reads CASSLGRDSTDTQYF. The CDR3 DNA reads as TGTGCCAGCAGCTTGGGCAGGGATAGCACAGATACGCAGTATTTT.

The rearrangement uses TRBV19 and TRBJ2-3; the D gene is possibly TRBD2 (5 bases). The CDR3 is made up of 15 amino acids. Germline CDR1 LNHDA, CDR2 SQIVND (reference sequence). V lost 3 bases and J 3 bases, leaving 13 bases between the germline ends. CDR3 loop: CASSIAGGTTDTQYF. CDR3 DNA sequence: TGTGCCAGTAGTATCGCGGGCGGTACAACAGATACGCAGTATTTT.